This T cell receptor (beta chain) stems from a study of OX40 agonist ivuxolimab in advanced cancers. Study overall: Prior therapy, whether anti-PD-1, anti-PD-L1 or anti-CTLA-4, was allowed, and under 50% had some.

The method was immunoSEQ multiplex PCR; TCRdb's version includes in-frame clones alone and lacks a portion of them. The table lists tens of thousands of clones, around 80% of them singletons. Germline CDR1 is MNHEY and CDR2 is SVGAGI. Trimming cost V 8 bases and J 4 bases, with 6 bases left between them. CDR3 length: 10 residues. This chain connects TRBV6-5 to TRBJ2-7; the D is unclear. This TCR was sampled from an adult with an advanced solid tumor such as melanoma, head and neck, liver or kidney cancer. This sample comprised CD4+ or CD8+ T cells sorted from blood, obtained in a trial of the OX40 agonist ivuxolimab. CDR3 protein: CASGTYEQYF. DNA for the CDR3: TGTGCCAGCGGAACATACGAGCAGTACTTC.